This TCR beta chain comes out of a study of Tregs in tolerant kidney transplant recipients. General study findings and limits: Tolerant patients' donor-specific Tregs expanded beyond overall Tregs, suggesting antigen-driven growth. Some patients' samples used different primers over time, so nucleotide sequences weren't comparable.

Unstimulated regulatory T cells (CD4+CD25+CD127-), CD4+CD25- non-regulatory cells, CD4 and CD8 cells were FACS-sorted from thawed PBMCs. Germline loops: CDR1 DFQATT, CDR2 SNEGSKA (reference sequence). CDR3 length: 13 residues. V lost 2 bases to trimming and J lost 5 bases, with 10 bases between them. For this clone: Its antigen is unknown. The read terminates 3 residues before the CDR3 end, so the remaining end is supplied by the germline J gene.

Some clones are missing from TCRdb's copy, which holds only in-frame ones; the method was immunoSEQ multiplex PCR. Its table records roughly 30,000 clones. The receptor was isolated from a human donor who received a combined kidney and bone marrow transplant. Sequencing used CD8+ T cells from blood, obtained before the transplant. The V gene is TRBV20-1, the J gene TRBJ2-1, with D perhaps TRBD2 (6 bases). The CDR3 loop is CSARWASDNEQFF. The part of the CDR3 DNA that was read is TGCAGTGCTAGATGGGCTAGCGACAATGAG.